This T cell receptor beta chain was captured by sequencing in a study of beta chain features in type 1 diabetes. General study findings and limits: Researchers report that Type 1 diabetes patients had moderately but significantly shorter TCRB CDR3s across all four CD4+ subsets.

In germline, CDR1 is KGHSH, CDR2 LQKENI. The CDR3 covers 15 residues. With V trimmed by 4 bases and J by 3 bases, 4 bases remained unmatched. Expressed TCRB transcripts were sequenced because the isolated RNA had all been reverse transcribed beforehand. Clones were sequenced by immunoSEQ multiplex PCR, and TCRdb holds only the in-frame ones, with some missing. This sample carries around 45,000 clones, 35% to 55% of them seen once, and the ten largest clones take less than 0.15%. Central memory, naive, regulatory and stem cell-like memory CD4+ cells were sorted by CD45RO/CCR7/CD25/CD127/CD95/CD27. With regard to this clone: Its specificity is not known.

The chain is built from TRBV18 and TRBJ2-7, with 12 nucleotides matching TRBD2. This receptor was identified in a man aged 30 to 39 with type 1 diabetes. The sample taken for sequencing was stem cell memory CD4+ T cells from blood. The CDR3 spells CASSRPGLAGYEQYF. The CDR3 DNA reads TGTGCCAGCTCACGACCGGGACTAGCGGGCTACGAGCAGTACTTC. Full variable domain (missing parts from reference TRBV18 and TRBJ2-7): NAGVMQNPRHLVRRRGQEARLRCSPMKGHSHVYWYRQLPEEGLKFMVYLQKENIIDESGMPKERFSAEFPKEGPSILRIQQVVRGDSAAYFCASSRPGLAGYEQYFGPGTRLTVT.